This is a list of T cell receptor beta chains from one sample in a study of OX40 agonist ivuxolimab in advanced cancers. The protocol was immunoSEQ multiplex PCR, while the TCRdb copy is restricted to in-frame clones and leaves out a portion. The profile covers tens of thousands of clones, with 90% to 95% appearing a single time and 0.55% to 0.7% taken by the ten largest. The specimen was CD4+ or CD8+ T cells sorted from blood, collected in a trial of the OX40 agonist ivuxolimab. All receptors come from an adult with an advanced solid tumor such as melanoma, head and neck, liver or kidney cancer. CDR3s include the opening cysteine and the closing phenylalanine or tryptophan.

>TRBV4-3|15
CASSQSLPRGNEQFF
>TRBV28|14
CASSSGISYSPLHF
>TRBV5-1|16
CASSLGASGYTGELFF
>TRBV7-9|15
CASSEGTRRGDEQYF
>TRBV7-8|15
CASSQGLADPREQYF
>TRBV11-1|14
CASTHGPDAREQYF
>TRBV19|17
CASSIQTGGPGTGELFF
>TRBV9|14
CASSVDSRRGEAFF
>TRBV6-6|15
CATSPASGFSYEQYF
>TRBV10-3|14
CATSGTSGYNEQFF
>TRBV5-4|13
CASSSAGADTQYF
>TRBV7-8|16
CASSFRREGLYNEQFF
>TRBV2|15
CASSRLVTNTGELFF
>TRBV5-4|15
CASSSDRGKGSPLHF
>TRBV9|18
CASSVEPPSGVRADTQYF
>TRBV7-9|14
CASSLGRDSYEQYF
>TRBV11-2|13
CASSSGRSYEQYF
>TRBV21-1|14
CASSKGDRGDEQFF
>TRBV4-3|17
CASSRTTSGTNTGELFF
>TRBV28|16
CASRPYSGSRYNEQFF
>TRBV30|14
CAWSGAPTSYEQYF
>TRBV27|14
CASSSSAGGYEQYF
>TRBV9|14
CASSAQGASQPQHF
>TRBV4-3|14
CASSPRDGRNEQFF
>TRBV7-2|16
CASSPAGTGISYEQYF
>TRBV29-1|14
CSVWEPGEGYGYTF
>TRBV7-2|14
CASSTDRRNYGYTF
>TRBV9|15
CASSESGDSYNEQFF
>TRBV7-2|14
CASSLARSGNTIYF
>TRBV27|13
CASSFREGQPQHF
>TRBV5-1|13
CASSWTGNNEQFF